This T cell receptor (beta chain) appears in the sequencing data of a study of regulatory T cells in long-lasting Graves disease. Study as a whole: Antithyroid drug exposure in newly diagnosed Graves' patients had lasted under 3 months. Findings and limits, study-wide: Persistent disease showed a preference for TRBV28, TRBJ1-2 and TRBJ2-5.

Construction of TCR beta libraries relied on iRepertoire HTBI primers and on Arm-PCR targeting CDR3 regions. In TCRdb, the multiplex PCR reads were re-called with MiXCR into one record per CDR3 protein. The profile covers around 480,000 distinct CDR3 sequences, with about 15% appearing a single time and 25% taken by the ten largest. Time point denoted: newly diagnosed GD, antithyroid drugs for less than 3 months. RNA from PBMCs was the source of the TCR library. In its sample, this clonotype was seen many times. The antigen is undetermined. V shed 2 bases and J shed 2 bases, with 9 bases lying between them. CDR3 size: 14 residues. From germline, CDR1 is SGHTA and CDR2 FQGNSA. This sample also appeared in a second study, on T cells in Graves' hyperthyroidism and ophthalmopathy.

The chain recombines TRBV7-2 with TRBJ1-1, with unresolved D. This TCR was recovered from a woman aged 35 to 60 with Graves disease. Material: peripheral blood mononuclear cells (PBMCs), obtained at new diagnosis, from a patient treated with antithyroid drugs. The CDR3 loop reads CASSLTSVNTEAFF. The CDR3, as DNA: TGTGCCAGCAGCTTAACATCAGTTAACACTGAAGCTTTCTTT.